These 12 T cell receptor beta chains share one sample of origin, sequenced in a study of CD8+CD57+ T cells in acquired aplastic anemia. TCR beta VDJ and CDR3 profiling used genomic DNA as template. TCRdb re-analysed the reads in MiXCR, keeping a single row per CDR3 protein. The sample includes about 95,000 distinct CDR3 sequences, around 68% of them seen just once. Patients included in sequencing had previously demonstrated CD8+CD57+ cell expansion by flow cytometry. Material: sorted CD4+, CD8+, or CD8+CD57+ T cells (not recorded which) from PBMCs. All receptors come from a human donor with aplastic anemia.

The rearrangement joins TRBV11-1 to TRBJ1-2; 7 bases map to TRBD1. Trimming cost V 1 base and J 5 bases; bases outside gene matches: 13. Germline CDR1 is SGHAT and CDR2 is FQDESV (reference sequence). The CDR3 is 17 amino acids. CDR3 sequence reads: CASSLGDTNRDRYGYTF. As DNA, the CDR3 is TGTGCCAGCAGCTTAGGAGACACGAACCGGGACAGATATGGCTACACCTTC.

The J gene is TRBJ2-5, the V gene TRBV18; the D is unclear. The CDR3 extends over 13 amino acids. CDR1 and CDR2 from the germline V gene are KGHSH and LQKENI. V was clipped by 3 bases and J by 2 bases, with 7 bases between them. The CDR3 sequence: CASSPGSQETQYF. The CDR3 nucleotides are TGTGCCAGCTCACCGGGAAGTCAAGAGACCCAGTACTTC.

About this clonotype: A much larger clone differs from this one at a single base, so this may be a read error. The chain couples TRBV20-1 to TRBJ2-3; 11 bases match TRBD2. The CDR3 spans 18 residues. The germline CDR1 and CDR2 sequences are DFQATT and SNEGSKA (reference sequence). Losses at the gene ends were 0 bases for V and 1 base for J; bases not matched to a gene: 9. In DNA form, the CDR3 reads TGCAGTGCTAGAGATCCCCCCGTTAGCGGGGGGGGCACAGATACGCAGTATTTT. This gives the protein CSARDPPVSGGGTDTQYF.

V and J are TRBV15 and TRBJ2-1; 8 positions match TRBD2. This CDR3 contains 13 residues. Germline V gene lookup returns CDR1 LNHNV and CDR2 YYDKDF (reference sequence). Germline trimming cut 1 base from V and 13 bases from J; bases unmatched to any gene: 6. The CDR3 here is CATSRADAGGQFF. CDR3 in DNA: TGTGCCACCAGCAGAGCGGACGCGGGGGGTCAGTTCTTC. Drawing the rest from reference TRBV15 and TRBJ2-1, the complete variable domain is DAMVIQNPRYQVTQFGKPVTLSCSQTLNHNVMYWYQQKSSQAPKLLFHYYDKDFNNEADTPDNFQSRRPNTSFCFLDIRSPGLGDTAMYLCATSRADAGGQFFGPGTRLTVL.

The rearrangement joins TRBV7-6 to TRBJ2-3; D uncertain. V gave up 3 bases and J gave up 2 bases, with 6 bases separating them. In germline, CDR1 is SGHVS, CDR2 FNYEAQ. This CDR3 has 13 residues. Written as DNA, the CDR3 is TGTGCCAGCAGCTTGTATCCCACAGATACGCAGTATTTT. This encodes CASSLYPTDTQYF.

This clonotype was seen more than once but under ten times. The CDR3 loop is CASSPGANYGYTF. For the CDR3, the DNA is TGTGCCAGCAGCCCGGGGGCGAACTATGGCTACACCTTC. This chain connects TRBV7-9 to TRBJ1-2; weak D call: TRBD1 (6 bases). The CDR3 extends over 13 amino acids. V lost 5 bases and J 2 bases, leaving 9 bases between the germline ends. The germline gives CDR1 SEHNR, CDR2 FQNEAQ (reference sequence).

The CDR3 here is CASSKLAVSYNEQFF. CDR3 bases: TGTGCCAGCAGCAAACTAGCGGTATCCTACAATGAGCAGTTCTTC. The chain has TRBV7-6 and TRBJ2-1, with 8 bases that match TRBD2. The CDR3 loop spans 15 amino acids. The junction had 4 bases not matched to a gene; V was cut back by 5 bases and J by 1 base. CDR1 SGHVS and CDR2 FNYEAQ come from the germline V gene.

This clonotype was seen once. This chain connects TRBV15 to TRBJ1-1; D gene unclear. V lost 3 bases, J lost 4 bases, and 6 bases lay in between. Germline CDR1 reads LNHNV; CDR2 reads YYDKDF (reference sequence). This CDR3 spans 12 amino acids. The CDR3 here is CATSSLATEAFF. In DNA, the CDR3 is TGTGCCACCAGCAGTTTAGCCACTGAAGCTTTCTTT. Full variable domain (missing parts from reference TRBV15 and TRBJ1-1): DAMVIQNPRYQVTQFGKPVTLSCSQTLNHNVMYWYQQKSSQAPKLLFHYYDKDFNNEADTPDNFQSRRPNTSFCFLDIRSPGLGDTAMYLCATSSLATEAFFGQGTRLTVV.

This clonotype has ten or more counts. This chain joins TRBV6-5 and TRBJ1-1; tentatively, D is TRBD1 (5 bases). Per the germline V gene, CDR1 is MNHEY and CDR2 is SVGAGI. The germline V and J ends were trimmed by 8 bases and 4 bases, with 14 bases remaining between them. CDR3 length equals 13 residues. The chain's CDR3 is CASRSGESTEAFF. For the CDR3, the DNA is TGTGCCAGCCGGTCGGGGGAAAGCACTGAAGCTTTCTTT.

The chain couples TRBV19 to TRBJ2-3; D may be TRBD1 (5 bases). The CDR3 has 14 amino acids. Germline CDR1 LNHDA, CDR2 SQIVND (reference sequence). Trimming shortened V by 2 bases and J by 2 bases, and 8 bases separated the two germline ends. CDR3 protein: CASSILGDTDTQYF. CDR3 in DNA: TGTGCCAGTAGTATATTAGGGGACACAGATACGCAGTATTTT.

V and J are TRBV20-1 and TRBJ2-1; 11 bases are a match to TRBD2. With 5 bases clipped from V and 7 bases from J, the junction kept 10 bases outside the gene matches. The CDR3 length is 15 residues. Germline CDR1 and CDR2: DFQATT and SNEGSKA (reference sequence). CDR3 in DNA: TGCAGTGCTGCTAAACTAGCGGGAGACGGGAATGAGCAGTTCTTC. Translation gives CSAAKLAGDGNEQFF.

V and J are TRBV5-6 and TRBJ2-1; 8 bases agree with TRBD2. The CDR3 length is 15 residues. V shed 4 bases, J shed 5 bases, and the junction held 8 bases outside the gene matches. The V gene's germline CDR1 is SGHDT and CDR2 YYEEEE. The CDR3 loop is CASSPQGLGNNEQFF. CDR3 coding DNA: TGTGCCAGCAGCCCCCAGGGACTAGGAAACAATGAGCAGTTCTTC.